These 18 T cell receptor beta chains were sequenced from one sample in a study of T cells in Graves' hyperthyroidism and ophthalmopathy. RNA transcripts gave rise to amplified TCR beta CDR3 regions. TCR CDR3 underwent first-round RT-PCR with the HTBI primer set. One entry per CDR3 protein results from TCRdb running MiXCR on the multiplex PCR reads. Of roughly 300,000 distinct CDR3 sequences in the sample, roughly 20% were seen once. Specimen: blood. Receptor source: a woman between 45 and 60 years old with Graves' hyperthyroidism.

This clonotype was found a few times. J is TRBJ2-3 and V is TRBV29-1; either TRBD1 or TRBD2 may fit D (5 bases each). CDR3 length: 14 amino acids. With 5 bases removed from V and 4 bases from J, the gap between germline ends came to 16 bases. The germline CDR1 and CDR2 sequences are SQVTM and ANQGSEA. The CDR3: CSVTHGAGADTQYF. The CDR3 coding sequence is TGCAGCGTTACTCACGGGGCAGGTGCAGATACGCAGTATTTT.

This clonotype was found a few times. The chain combines TRBV30 with TRBJ1-1; a possible D gene is TRBD1 (6 bases). Germline CDR1 GTSNPN, CDR2 SVGIG (reference sequence). CDR3 length equals 13 residues. Deletions cut 2 bases from V and 1 base from J, with 8 bases between. CDR3 region: CAWSTQGNTEAFF. The CDR3 DNA reads TGTGCCTGGAGTACACAGGGGAACACTGAAGCTTTCTTT.

This clonotype has ten or more counts. V gene TRBV20-1 combines with J gene TRBJ2-7; 11 nucleotides align to TRBD2. Germline CDR1 is DFQATT and CDR2 is SNEGSKA (reference sequence). CDR3 length: 14 amino acids. V lost 7 bases to trimming and J lost 1 base; unmatched junction nucleotides: 6. CDR3 residues: CSVTSGSGSYEQYF. CDR3 nucleotides: TGCAGTGTTACTAGCGGGAGTGGGTCCTACGAGCAGTACTTC.

The chain links TRBV4-1 to TRBJ2-3; the match to TRBD1 covers 7 bases. CDR3 length: 18 amino acids. Trimming at V came to 2 bases and at J to 4 bases, leaving 15 bases not matched to a gene. The germline V gene encodes CDR1 MGHRA and CDR2 YSYEKL. This CDR3 reads CASSQYHPTGVTSDTQYF. Written as DNA, the CDR3 is TGCGCCAGCAGCCAATACCATCCCACAGGGGTTACATCAGATACGCAGTATTTT.

This clonotype was observed at least ten times. This rearrangement joins TRBV12-3 or TRBV12-4 to TRBJ1-2, with TRBD1 matching over 7 bases. After removal of 6 bases from V and 5 bases from J, the junction contained 9 bases not matched to a gene. The CDR3 sequence is 14 residues long. The CDR3, as DNA: TGTGCCAGCAGCTACCGGACAGGACGGTATGGCTACACCTTC. As protein: CASSYRTGRYGYTF.

This clonotype was seen many times. CDR3 in amino acids: CASSIDSGTDTQYF. Here the CDR3 DNA reads TGTGCCAGCAGTATCGACTCGGGGACAGATACGCAGTATTTT. The chain combines TRBV2 with TRBJ2-3; D is possibly TRBD2 (5 bases). Germline V gene data show CDR1 as SNHLY and CDR2 as FYNNEI. The CDR3 runs 14 residues. V was pared by 5 bases and J by 3 bases, with 12 bases between.

Only a few counts were recorded for this clonotype. The rearrangement joins TRBV7-3 to TRBJ2-4; 10 bases map to TRBD2. Germline trimming cut 2 bases from V and 3 bases from J; bases unmatched to any gene: 4. The germline V gene encodes CDR1 SGHTA and CDR2 FQGTGA. The CDR3 spans 16 residues. For the CDR3, the DNA is TGTGCCAGCAGCTTAGGGCTAGCGGGGGACAAAAACATTCAGTACTTC. Translated, it gives CASSLGLAGDKNIQYF. Full variable domain (missing parts from reference TRBV7-3 and TRBJ2-4): GAGVSQTPSNKVTEKGKYVELRCDPISGHTALYWYRQSLGQGPEFLIYFQGTGAADDSGLPNDRFFAVRPEGSVSTLKIQRTERGDSAVYLCASSLGLAGDKNIQYFGAGTRLSVL.

This clonotype was found many times. The gene calls are TRBV7-6 and TRBJ2-1; TRBD2 agrees at 8 bases. CDR1 SGHVS and CDR2 FNYEAQ come from the germline V gene. V dropped 1 base and J dropped 1; count of bases not matched to a gene: 3. The CDR3 sequence is 16 residues long. The CDR3 here is CASSLDSGTSYNEQFF. In nucleotides, the CDR3 is TGTGCCAGCAGCTTAGATAGCGGGACTTCCTACAATGAGCAGTTCTTC. The full variable domain, rest sourced from reference TRBV7-6 and TRBJ2-1, is GAGVSQSPRYKVTKRGQDVALRCDPISGHVSLYWYRQALGQGPEFLTYFNYEAQQDKSGLPNDRFSAERPEGSISTLTIQRTEQRDSAMYRCASSLDSGTSYNEQFFGPGTRLTVL.

The chain combines TRBV27 with TRBJ1-5, with 9 positions matching TRBD1. After removal of 5 bases from V and 9 bases from J, the junction contained 14 bases not matched to a gene. Germline assignment: CDR1 MNHEY and CDR2 SMNVEV (reference sequence). This CDR3 is built from 16 residues. The CDR3 DNA follows: TGTGCCAGCAGTCCAAGTTTCGGGACAGGGAGTGGGCCCCAGCATTTT. It encodes CASSPSFGTGSGPQHF.

At least ten counts were recorded for this clonotype. The rearrangement joins TRBV24-1 to TRBJ2-2, with a tentative D call TRBD1 (5 bases). The ends were cut back, 0 bases at V and 5 bases at J, with 6 bases in the middle. CDR1 and CDR2 (germline): KGHDR, SFDVKD. The CDR3 spans 14 residues. CDR3 sequence: CATSDLPGTGELFF. CDR3 coding DNA: TGTGCCACCAGTGATTTGCCAGGGACCGGGGAGCTGTTTTTT.

This clonotype was counted ten times or more. The chain uses TRBV28 and TRBJ2-2; D uncertain. Germline V gene data show CDR1 as MDHEN and CDR2 as SYDVKM. Deletions cut 3 bases from V and 0 bases from J, with 8 bases between. CDR3 length: 15 amino acids. The CDR3 sequence is CASSLRGSNTGELFF. As DNA, the CDR3 is TGTGCCAGCAGTTTGCGAGGCTCGAACACCGGGGAGCTGTTTTTT.

This clonotype was counted at least ten times. This chain joins TRBV3-1 and TRBJ2-3; TRBD2 matches at 14 bases. J gave up 5 bases and V 8 bases, and 3 bases lay outside the gene matches. Germline V gene sequence: CDR1 LGHDT, CDR2 YNNKEL (reference sequence). The CDR3 extends over 14 amino acids. CDR3 protein: CASEGTSGGDTQYF. CDR3 nucleotide sequence: TGTGCCAGCGAGGGGACTAGCGGGGGAGATACGCAGTATTTT.

This clonotype was seen at least ten times. V and J are TRBV5-5 and TRBJ2-7, with 7 bases matching TRBD1. CDR3 size: 14 residues. V lost 4 bases and J lost 6; bases outside the gene matches: 10. The germline gives CDR1 SGHKS, CDR2 YYEKEE (reference sequence). The CDR3 DNA sequence: TGTGCCAGCAGCGCCAGGCCGACAGGGAGCGAGCAGTACTTC. Translating it yields CASSARPTGSEQYF. The entire variable domain, with the rest obtained from reference TRBV5-5 and TRBJ2-7, is as follows: DAGVTQSPTHLIKTRGQQVTLRCSPISGHKSVSWYQQVLGQGPQFIFQYYEKEERGRGNFPDRFSARQFPNYSSELNVNALLLGDSALYLCASSARPTGSEQYFGPGTRLTVT.

In this sample, this clonotype turned up a few times. The rearrangement links TRBV29-1 to TRBJ2-3; 9 bases are a match to TRBD2. V shed 8 bases, J shed 0 bases, and the junction held 15 bases outside the gene matches. Looked up from germline, CDR1 is SQVTM and CDR2 is ANQGSEA. This CDR3 is built from 17 residues. This CDR3 reads CSIASSGVGASTDTQYF. For the CDR3, the DNA is TGCAGCATCGCTTCTAGCGGGGTGGGTGCTAGCACAGATACGCAGTATTTT.

A word on this clonotype: This may come from a read error, since a much larger clone is one base off. The V and J genes are TRBV6-2 or TRBV6-3 and TRBJ2-7, with 8 bases that match TRBD1. CDR3 length: 13 residues. Losses at the gene ends were 5 bases for V and 3 bases for J; bases not matched to a gene: 3. Germline CDR1 reads MNHEY; CDR2 reads SVGEGT. CDR3 bases: TGTGCCAGCAGTGGGGACAGGATCTACGAGCAGTACGTC. Protein sequence: CASSGDRIYEQYV.

This clonotype was counted only a few times. V gene TRBV2 combines with J gene TRBJ1-3, with D hard to call. The CDR3 has 11 amino acids. Between the trimmed V and J ends, which lost 4 bases and 4 bases, there was a span of 2 bases. From germline, CDR1 is SNHLY and CDR2 FYNNEI. The CDR3 region has the DNA TGTGCCAGCAGTGGAGGAAACACCATATATTTT. Its protein product is CASSGGNTIYF.

This chain links TRBV27 with TRBJ1-6; the D gene is possibly TRBD1 (5 bases). Germline V gene lookup returns CDR1 MNHEY and CDR2 SMNVEV (reference sequence). The CDR3 has 14 residues. The V end was cut by 7 bases, the J end by 9 bases, with 16 bases between. DNA for the CDR3: TGTGCCAGCACTAAAGACAGCGGGACTTCACCCCTCCACTTT. This translates into CASTKDSGTSPLHF.

This chain links TRBV18 with TRBJ1-5; D remains ambiguous. The CDR3 spans 14 residues. V lost 6 bases, J lost 6 bases, and 15 bases lay in between. Germline CDR1 and CDR2: KGHSH and LQKENI. The chain's CDR3 is CASSTRGVGQPQHF. Here the CDR3 DNA reads TGTGCCAGCTCCACTCGTGGGGTGGGTCAGCCCCAGCATTTT.